The 21 T cell receptor beta chains below were found in one sample sequenced in a study of monozygotic twins with cystic fibrosis. Repertoires were generated with immunoSEQ multiplex PCR, while TCRdb's copy carries only in-frame clones and drops some. The table lists 29,000 or so clones, about 82% of them singletons. Material for sequencing was blood. All receptors derive from a girl aged 2-9 years with cystic fibrosis.

The rearrangement links TRBV5-4 to TRBJ2-5; D ambiguous. The CDR3 is made up of 14 amino acids. Germline CDR1 is SGHNT and CDR2 is YYREEE (reference sequence). V was pared by 2 bases and J by 1 base, with 9 bases between. CDR3 in DNA: TGTGCCAGCAGCTTATCGGCTGGCCAAGAGACCCAGTACTTC. It translates to CASSLSAGQETQYF.

The chain joins TRBV29-1 to TRBJ1-1; D ambiguous. CDR1 is SQVTM, CDR2 ANQGSEA, per germline. This CDR3 has 13 residues. Trimming took off 4 bases at V and 0 bases at J, with 9 bases between the two ends. The CDR3 region is CSVVGVMNTEAFF. CDR3 sequence (DNA): TGCAGCGTTGTTGGGGTAATGAACACTGAAGCTTTCTTT.

The V gene is TRBV11-3, the J gene TRBJ2-2; D possibly matches TRBD1 or TRBD2 (5 bases each). CDR1 is SGHNT and CDR2 is YENEEA in the germline V gene. This CDR3 is 13 amino acids long. V was cut by 5 bases and J by 6 bases, with 10 bases left in between. This chain's CDR3 is CASSRRGAGELFF. The CDR3 DNA reads TGTGCCAGCAGCCGTCGAGGGGCCGGGGAGCTGTTTTTT. Full variable domain (outside the CDR3, taken from reference TRBV11-3 and TRBJ2-2): EAGVVQSPRYKIIEKKQPVAFWCNPISGHNTLYWYLQNLGQGPELLIRYENEEAVDDSQLPKDRFSAERLKGVDSTLKIQPAELGDSAVYLCASSRRGAGELFFGEGSRLTVL.

The chain employs TRBV2 and TRBJ2-3, with D tentatively TRBD1 or TRBD2 (6 bases each). This CDR3 contains 13 residues. Germline CDR1 and CDR2: SNHLY and FYNNEI. Trimming took 9 bases from V and 4 from J, leaving 14 bases between them. The CDR3 protein is CASITGAPDTQYF. For the CDR3, the DNA is TGTGCCAGTATTACGGGGGCCCCAGATACGCAGTATTTT.

This chain connects TRBV30 to TRBJ1-1; unclear D gene. The CDR3 covers 12 residues. V lost 2 bases to trimming and J lost 4 bases, with 8 bases between them. CDR1 GTSNPN and CDR2 SVGIG come from the germline V gene (reference sequence). The CDR3 region has the DNA TGTGCCTGGAGTATGACAAGCACTGAAGCTTTCTTT. This codes for CAWSMTSTEAFF.

V usage is TRBV19 and J usage is TRBJ2-7; D could derive from TRBD1 or TRBD2 (5 bases each). The CDR3 has 13 amino acids. Trimming cost V 6 bases and J 7 bases, with 16 bases left between them. From germline, CDR1 is LNHDA and CDR2 SQIVND (reference sequence). CDR3 in amino acids: CASSHPGPMEQYF. The DNA for the CDR3 is TGTGCCAGTAGCCACCCGGGACCCATGGAGCAGTACTTC.

V gene TRBV28 combines with J gene TRBJ1-5, with 8 positions matching TRBD1. Germline assignment: CDR1 MDHEN and CDR2 SYDVKM. J lost 2 bases, V lost 4 bases, and 7 bases had no gene match. This CDR3 has 16 residues. CDR3 amino acids: CASSSPGQGGNQPQHF. CDR3 nucleotide sequence: TGTGCCAGCAGTTCCCCCGGACAGGGAGGCAATCAGCCCCAGCATTTT. Based on the CDR3 plus reference TRBV28 and TRBJ1-5, the full variable domain is DVKVTQSSRYLVKRTGEKVFLECVQDMDHENMFWYRQDPGLGLRLIYFSYDVKMKEKGDIPEGYSVSREKKERFSLILESASTNQTSMYLCASSSPGQGGNQPQHFGDGTRLSIL.

This clone appeared once. V gene TRBV1 combines with J gene TRBJ2-2. TRBV1 is annotated as a pseudogene. CDR3 length: 16 residues. This CDR3 reads CTSSQDFPFGYRELFF. In nucleotides, the CDR3 is TGCACCAGCAGCCAAGATTTCCCTTTTGGGTACCGGGAGCTGTTTTTT.

The rearrangement uses TRBV10-1 and TRBJ2-6; 9 nucleotides match TRBD1. CDR1 and CDR2 from the germline V gene are WNHNN and SYGVQD (reference sequence). V lost 5 bases and J lost 2; bases outside the gene matches: 1. CDR3 length equals 15 residues. The CDR3 coding sequence is TGCGCCAGCAGTACAGGGGGCGCTGGGGCCAACGTCCTGACTTTC. Its translation: CASSTGGAGANVLTF.

The V and J genes are TRBV29-1 and TRBJ1-4; D may be TRBD1 (5 bases). CDR3 length: 13 amino acids. V was shortened by 7 bases and J by 8 bases, with 17 bases between the two germline ends. The germline gives CDR1 SQVTM, CDR2 ANQGSEA. For the CDR3, the DNA is TGCAGCGCTGAGGCCGCCAGGGAAGAAAAACTGTTTTTT. It encodes CSAEAAREEKLFF.

The table lists this clone with a few counts. The rearrangement joins TRBV28 to TRBJ1-4, with 9 bases aligning to TRBD1. This CDR3 has 18 amino acids. The germline gives CDR1 MDHEN, CDR2 SYDVKM. Trimming at V came to 6 bases and at J to 6 bases, leaving 17 bases not matched to a gene. In DNA form, the CDR3 reads TGTGCCAGCAGAACTCAGGGAGGGGGACAGGGTGTAGATGAAAAACTGTTTTTT. Its protein is CASRTQGGGQGVDEKLFF.

This clone showed up just a few times. V usage is TRBV30 and J usage is TRBJ1-6; D is possibly TRBD1 (6 bases). The CDR3 totals 13 residues. Germline V gene lookup returns CDR1 GTSNPN and CDR2 SVGIG (reference sequence). Trimming removed 8 bases at V and 8 bases at J, with 16 bases between. Here the CDR3 DNA reads TGTGCCCAAAGGGGGGGAGGGGATTCACCCCTCCACTTT. Residues: CAQRGGGDSPLHF.

The chain employs TRBV19 and TRBJ1-1; no definite D call. CDR1 and CDR2 from the germline V gene are LNHDA and SQIVND (reference sequence). The CDR3 is 15 residues long. Trimming stripped 1 base from V and 0 bases from J, with 9 bases between. In nucleotides, the CDR3 is TGTGCCAGTAGTATAGGGGGAACGGTGAACACTGAAGCTTTCTTT. Encoded protein: CASSIGGTVNTEAFF. Full variable domain (missing parts from reference TRBV19 and TRBJ1-1): DGGITQSPKYLFRKEGQNVTLSCEQNLNHDAMYWYRQDPGQGLRLIYYSQIVNDFQKGDIAEGYSVSREKKESFPLTVTSAQKNPTAFYLCASSIGGTVNTEAFFGQGTRLTVV.

The V and J genes are TRBV18 and TRBJ1-1, with D maybe TRBD1 (5 bases). Germline CDR1 reads KGHSH; CDR2 reads LQKENI. This CDR3 has 13 amino acids. V shed 3 bases and J shed 5 bases, with 10 bases lying between them. Written as DNA, the CDR3 is TGTGCCAGCTCACCTAGGGGTGAGACTGAAGCTTTCTTT. Amino acids: CASSPRGETEAFF. Variable domain in full (rest from reference TRBV18 and TRBJ1-1): NAGVMQNPRHLVRRRGQEARLRCSPMKGHSHVYWYRQLPEEGLKFMVYLQKENIIDESGMPKERFSAEFPKEGPSILRIQQVVRGDSAAYFCASSPRGETEAFFGQGTRLTVV.

This rearrangement joins TRBV2 to TRBJ2-1, with a possible D match to TRBD2 (6 bases). CDR3 length equals 14 residues. V lost 4 bases and J 7 bases, leaving 14 bases between the germline ends. Germline V gene sequence: CDR1 SNHLY, CDR2 FYNNEI. CDR3 in amino acids: CASSVGAAGNEQFF. The DNA for the CDR3 is TGTGCCAGCAGTGTGGGCGCGGCGGGGAATGAGCAGTTCTTC.

The gene calls are TRBV30 and TRBJ1-2; D is ambiguous. Germline CDR1 and CDR2: GTSNPN and SVGIG (reference sequence). The CDR3 extends over 14 amino acids. Trimming left V 0 bases short and J 1 base short, with 9 bases between. The CDR3 here is CAWSVLLGNYGYTF. As DNA, the CDR3 is TGTGCCTGGAGTGTACTACTCGGTAACTATGGCTACACCTTC.

This clone was observed a handful of times. The V call is TRBV7-9, the J call TRBJ1-2; no firm D call. The CDR3 consists of 12 residues. Germline CDR1 reads SEHNR; CDR2 reads FQNEAQ (reference sequence). Deletions cut 0 bases from V and 3 bases from J, with 2 bases between. CDR3 in amino acids: CASSLADYGYTF. The CDR3 DNA sequence: TGTGCCAGCAGCTTAGCGGACTATGGCTACACCTTC.

V gene TRBV11-2 combines with J gene TRBJ2-1, with TRBD2 identical over 9 bases. The CDR3 sequence is 15 residues long. The V gene's germline CDR1 is SGHAT and CDR2 FQNNGV. V lost 4 bases and J lost 7; bases outside the gene matches: 8. The CDR3 coding sequence is TGTGCCAGCAGCTGGGGGACTAGCACCCTAAATGAGCAGTTCTTC. Its protein is CASSWGTSTLNEQFF.

J is TRBJ2-1 and V is TRBV10-3; 8 bases match TRBD2. The CDR3 has 13 amino acids. Germline trimming cut 5 bases from V and 4 bases from J; bases unmatched to any gene: 1. Looked up from germline, CDR1 is ENHRY and CDR2 is SYGVKD. The CDR3, as DNA: TGTGCCATCAGTAGCGGGGGATACAATGAGCAGTTCTTC. It encodes CAISSGGYNEQFF.

The V and J genes are TRBV18 and TRBJ2-7, with D perhaps matching TRBD2 (5 bases). V lost 2 bases and J lost 2, with 7 bases in between. CDR1 and CDR2 from the germline V gene are KGHSH and LQKENI. The CDR3 has 13 residues. The CDR3 sequence is CASSPGRAYEQYF. In nucleotides, the CDR3 is TGTGCCAGCTCACCAGGGCGGGCCTACGAGCAGTACTTC. Looking up the rest from reference TRBV18 and TRBJ2-7 gives the full variable domain: NAGVMQNPRHLVRRRGQEARLRCSPMKGHSHVYWYRQLPEEGLKFMVYLQKENIIDESGMPKERFSAEFPKEGPSILRIQQVVRGDSAAYFCASSPGRAYEQYFGPGTRLTVT.

This clone has only one observation. This sequence joins TRBV7-9 and TRBJ1-1; D not certain. Trimming shortened V by 5 bases and J by 3 bases, and 16 bases separated the two germline ends. Germline CDR1 and CDR2: SEHNR and FQNEAQ (reference sequence). The CDR3 spans 15 residues. The CDR3 sequence is CASSRYDHLYTEAFF. In DNA, the CDR3 is TGTGCCAGCAGCCGATATGACCATTTGTACACTGAAGCTTTCTTT.